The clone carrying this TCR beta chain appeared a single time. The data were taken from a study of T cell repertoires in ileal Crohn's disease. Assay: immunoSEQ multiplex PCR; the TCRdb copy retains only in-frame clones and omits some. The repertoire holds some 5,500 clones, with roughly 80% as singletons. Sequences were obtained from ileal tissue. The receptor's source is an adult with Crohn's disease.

The DNA of the CDR3 is TGTGCCAGCAGCGGACAGGGGGCCGGGGAGCTGTTTTTT. Residues: CASSGQGAGELFF. The V and J genes are TRBV6-5 and TRBJ2-2; 10 bases map to TRBD1. In germline, CDR1 is MNHEY, CDR2 SVGAGI. This CDR3 has 13 amino acids. J was trimmed by 6 bases and V by 6 bases; bases with no gene match: 1.